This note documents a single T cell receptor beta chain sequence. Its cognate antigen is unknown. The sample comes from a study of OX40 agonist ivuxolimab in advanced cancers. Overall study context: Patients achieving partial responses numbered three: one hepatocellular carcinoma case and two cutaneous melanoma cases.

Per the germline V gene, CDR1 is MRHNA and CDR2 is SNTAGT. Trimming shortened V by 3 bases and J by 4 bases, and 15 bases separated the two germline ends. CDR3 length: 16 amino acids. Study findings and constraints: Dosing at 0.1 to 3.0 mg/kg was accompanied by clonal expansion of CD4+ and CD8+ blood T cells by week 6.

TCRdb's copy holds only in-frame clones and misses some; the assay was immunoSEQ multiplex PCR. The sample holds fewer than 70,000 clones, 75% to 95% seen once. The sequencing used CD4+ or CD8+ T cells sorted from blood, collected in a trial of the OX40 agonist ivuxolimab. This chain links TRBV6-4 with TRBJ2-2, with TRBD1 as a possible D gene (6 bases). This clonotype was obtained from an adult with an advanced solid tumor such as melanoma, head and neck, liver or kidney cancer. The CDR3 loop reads CASSERGQGGTGELFF. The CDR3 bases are TGTGCCAGCAGTGAAAGGGGACAAGGGGGCACCGGGGAGCTGTTTTTT.